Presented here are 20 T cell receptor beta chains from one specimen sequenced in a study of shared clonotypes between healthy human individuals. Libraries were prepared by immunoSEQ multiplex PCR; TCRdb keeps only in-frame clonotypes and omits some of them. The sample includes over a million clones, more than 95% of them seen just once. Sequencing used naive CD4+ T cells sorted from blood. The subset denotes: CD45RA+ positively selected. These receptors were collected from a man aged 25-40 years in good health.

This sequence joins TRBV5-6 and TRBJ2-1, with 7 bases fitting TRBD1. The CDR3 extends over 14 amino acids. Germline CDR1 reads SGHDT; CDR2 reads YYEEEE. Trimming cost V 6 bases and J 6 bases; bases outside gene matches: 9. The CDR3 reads CASTPGQFFNEQFF. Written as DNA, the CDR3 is TGTGCCAGCACCCCGGGACAGTTTTTCAATGAGCAGTTCTTC.

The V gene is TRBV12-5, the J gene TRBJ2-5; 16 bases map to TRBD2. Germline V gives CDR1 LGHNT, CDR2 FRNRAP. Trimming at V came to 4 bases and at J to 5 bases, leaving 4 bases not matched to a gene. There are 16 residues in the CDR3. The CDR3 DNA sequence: TGTGCTAGTGGTTCGGGACTAGCGGGAGGGTCGGAGACCCAGTACTTC. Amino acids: CASGSGLAGGSETQYF.

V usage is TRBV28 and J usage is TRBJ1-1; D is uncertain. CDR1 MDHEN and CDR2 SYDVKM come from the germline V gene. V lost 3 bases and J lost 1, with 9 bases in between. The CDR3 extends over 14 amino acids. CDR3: CASSLAPKNTEAFF. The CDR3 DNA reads TGTGCCAGCAGTTTGGCACCGAAGAACACTGAAGCTTTCTTT.

The CDR3 nucleotides are TGCAGCGTTGACCCGGCTAGCTATGCGTTCTTC. Its translation: CSVDPASYAFF. The chain joins TRBV29-1 to TRBJ2-1; a possible D gene is TRBD2 (5 bases). The V and J ends lost 3 bases and 15 bases respectively, with 15 bases between them. The CDR3 is made up of 11 amino acids. CDR1 and CDR2 from the germline V gene are SQVTM and ANQGSEA.

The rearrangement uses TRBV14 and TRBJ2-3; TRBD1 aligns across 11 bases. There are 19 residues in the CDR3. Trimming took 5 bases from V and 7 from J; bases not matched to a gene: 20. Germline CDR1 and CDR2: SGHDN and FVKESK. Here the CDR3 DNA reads TGTGCCAGCAGCTCTGGACAGGGGGCTCGTGGGAGGGCCTCGAATACGCAGTATTTT. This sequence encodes CASSSGQGARGRASNTQYF. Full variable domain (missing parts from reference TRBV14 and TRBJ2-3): EAGVTQFPSHSVIEKGQTVTLRCDPISGHDNLYWYRRVMGKEIKFLLHFVKESKQDESGMPNNRFLAERTGGTYSTLKVQPAELEDSGVYFCASSSGQGARGRASNTQYFGPGTRLTVL.

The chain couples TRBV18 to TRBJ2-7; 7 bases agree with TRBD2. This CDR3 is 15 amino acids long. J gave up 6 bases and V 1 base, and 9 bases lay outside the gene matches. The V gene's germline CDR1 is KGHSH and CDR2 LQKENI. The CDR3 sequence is CASSPLRGEVGEQYF. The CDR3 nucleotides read TGTGCCAGCTCACCACTCCGGGGGGAGGTGGGCGAGCAGTACTTC.

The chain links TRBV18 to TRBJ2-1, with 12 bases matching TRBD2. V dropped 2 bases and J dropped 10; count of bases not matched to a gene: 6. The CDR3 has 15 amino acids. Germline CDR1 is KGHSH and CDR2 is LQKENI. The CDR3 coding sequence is TGTGCCAGCTCACCATCCGGACTAGCGGGAAGCGAGCAGTTCTTC. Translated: CASSPSGLAGSEQFF.

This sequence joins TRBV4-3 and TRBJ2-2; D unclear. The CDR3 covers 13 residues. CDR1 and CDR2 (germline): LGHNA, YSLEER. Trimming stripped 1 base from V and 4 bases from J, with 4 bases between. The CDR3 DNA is TGCGCCAGCAGCCAAGGGGTCACCGGGGAGCTGTTTTTT. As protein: CASSQGVTGELFF.

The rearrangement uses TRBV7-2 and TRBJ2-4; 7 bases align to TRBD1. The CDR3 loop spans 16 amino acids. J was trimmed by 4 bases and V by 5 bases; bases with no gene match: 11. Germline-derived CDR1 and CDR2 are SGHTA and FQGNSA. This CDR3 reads CASSPSLTGIKNIQYF. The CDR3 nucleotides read TGTGCCAGCAGCCCAAGTCTGACAGGGATTAAAAACATTCAGTACTTC.

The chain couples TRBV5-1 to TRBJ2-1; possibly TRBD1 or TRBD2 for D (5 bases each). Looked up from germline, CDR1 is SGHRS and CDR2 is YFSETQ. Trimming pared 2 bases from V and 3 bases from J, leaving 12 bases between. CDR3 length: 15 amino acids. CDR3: CASSLPGPDYNEQFF. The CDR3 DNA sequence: TGCGCCAGCAGCTTACCGGGACCCGACTACAATGAGCAGTTCTTC.

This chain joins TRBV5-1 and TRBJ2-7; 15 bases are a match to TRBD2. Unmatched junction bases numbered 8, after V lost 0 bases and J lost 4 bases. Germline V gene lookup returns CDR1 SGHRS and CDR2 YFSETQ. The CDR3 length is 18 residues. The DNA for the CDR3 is TGCGCCAGCAGCTTGGGGGGACTAGCGGGAGGCTACAGGTACGAGCAGTACTTC. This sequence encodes CASSLGGLAGGYRYEQYF.

The CDR3 spells CASSERGYGYTF. CDR3 coding DNA: TGTGCCAGCAGTGAAAGGGGCTATGGCTACACCTTC. The chain joins TRBV2 to TRBJ1-2; D might be TRBD1 (5 bases). Germline V CDR1 and CDR2: SNHLY, FYNNEI. V dropped 2 bases and J dropped 4 bases, with 5 bases sitting between them. The CDR3 extends over 12 amino acids.

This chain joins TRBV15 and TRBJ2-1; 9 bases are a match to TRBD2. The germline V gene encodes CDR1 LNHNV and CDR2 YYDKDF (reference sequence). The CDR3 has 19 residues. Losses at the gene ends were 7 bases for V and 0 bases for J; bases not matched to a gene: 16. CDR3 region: CATKGRVGTTSGSYNEQFF. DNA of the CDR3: TGTGCCACCAAAGGTCGCGTTGGGACGACTAGCGGCTCCTACAATGAGCAGTTCTTC.

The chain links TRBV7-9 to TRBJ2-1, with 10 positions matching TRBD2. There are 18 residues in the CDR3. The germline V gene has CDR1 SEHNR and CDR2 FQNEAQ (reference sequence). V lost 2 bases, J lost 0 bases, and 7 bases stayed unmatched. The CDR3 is CASSLLAGDRSSYNEQFF. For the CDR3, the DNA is TGTGCCAGCAGCTTACTAGCGGGAGATCGGAGCTCCTACAATGAGCAGTTCTTC.

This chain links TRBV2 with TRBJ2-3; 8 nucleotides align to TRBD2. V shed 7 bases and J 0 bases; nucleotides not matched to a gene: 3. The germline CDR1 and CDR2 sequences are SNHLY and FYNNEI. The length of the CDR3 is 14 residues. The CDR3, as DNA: TGTGCCAGCATCCCTAGCGGGAGCACAGATACGCAGTATTTT. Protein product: CASIPSGSTDTQYF.

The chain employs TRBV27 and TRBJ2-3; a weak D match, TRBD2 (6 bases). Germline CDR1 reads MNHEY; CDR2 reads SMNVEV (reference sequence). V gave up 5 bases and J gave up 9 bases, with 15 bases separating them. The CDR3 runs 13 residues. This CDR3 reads CASSPSLGGTQYF. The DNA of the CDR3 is TGTGCCAGCAGTCCGAGTCTTGGAGGGACGCAGTATTTT.

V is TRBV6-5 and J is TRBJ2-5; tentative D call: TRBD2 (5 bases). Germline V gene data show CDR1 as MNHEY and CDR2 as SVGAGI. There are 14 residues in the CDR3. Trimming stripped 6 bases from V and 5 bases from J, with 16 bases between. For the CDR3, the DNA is TGTGCCAGCAGCTACGTGGGAGCTCCGGAGACCCAGTACTTC. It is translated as CASSYVGAPETQYF.

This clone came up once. The CDR3 is CASSYRLGQGKDEQFF. The CDR3 DNA is TGTGCCAGCAGTTACCGACTTGGGCAGGGGAAGGATGAGCAGTTCTTC. The chain is built from TRBV6-5 and TRBJ2-1, with a weak D call TRBD1 (6 bases). Trimming pared 2 bases from V and 8 bases from J, leaving 19 bases between. This CDR3 region has 16 residues. CDR1 and CDR2 from the germline V gene are MNHEY and SVGAGI.

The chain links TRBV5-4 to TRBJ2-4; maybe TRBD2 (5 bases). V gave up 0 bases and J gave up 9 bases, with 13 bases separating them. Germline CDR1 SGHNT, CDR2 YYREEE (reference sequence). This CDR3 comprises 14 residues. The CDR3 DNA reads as TGTGCCAGCAGCTTGGTTCTGGGAGATGGCATTCAGTACTTC. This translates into CASSLVLGDGIQYF.

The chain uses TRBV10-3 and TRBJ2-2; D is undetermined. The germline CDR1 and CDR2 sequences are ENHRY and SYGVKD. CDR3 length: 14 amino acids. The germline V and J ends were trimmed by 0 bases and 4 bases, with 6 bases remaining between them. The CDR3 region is CAISESMSTGELFF. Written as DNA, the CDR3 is TGTGCCATCAGTGAGTCGATGAGCACCGGGGAGCTGTTTTTT.